These 28 T cell receptor beta chains share one sample of origin, sequenced in a study of T-cell memory formation after mild COVID-19. TCRdb re-called the 5' RACE reads with MiXCR, one entry per CDR3 protein. The profile shows about 260,000 distinct CDR3 sequences, around 15% of them singletons. Sequencing was carried out using PBMCs or a T cell subset sorted from them (not recorded which). The receptors shown here come from a man between 18 and 29 years old who had mild COVID-19 (a few samples of this study predate the infection). Cell type and time point are not known.

This clonotype was detected many times. The CDR3 DNA sequence: TGTGCCAGCAGTTGGGACAGGGAGACCCAGTACTTC. Protein sequence: CASSWDRETQYF. The rearrangement links TRBV6-5 to TRBJ2-5, with 8 nucleotides matching TRBD1. The CDR3 is made up of 12 amino acids. Trimming took 4 bases from V and 5 from J; bases not matched to a gene: 0. CDR1 is MNHEY, CDR2 SVGAGI, per germline.

The sample holds a few counts of this clonotype. The CDR3 DNA sequence: TGTGCCAGCAGCGGTACCGGGGGGGGCCACGAGCAGTACGTC. It is translated as CASSGTGGGHEQYV. The V call is TRBV7-9, the J call TRBJ2-7; 8 nucleotides agree with TRBD2. The CDR3 extends over 14 amino acids. V was pared by 5 bases and J by 5 bases, with 8 bases of the junction left unmatched. The germline V gene has CDR1 SEHNR and CDR2 FQNEAQ (reference sequence).

This clonotype has ten or more counts. This rearrangement joins TRBV7-2 to TRBJ2-7, with D unresolved. V was trimmed by 3 bases and J by 7 bases, leaving 16 bases between them. Per germline, CDR1 SGHTA and CDR2 FQGNSA. The CDR3 spans 14 residues. CDR3 DNA sequence: TGTGCCAGCAGCTTCCCGACCGACGTGCGGGAGCAGTACTTC. It yields the protein CASSFPTDVREQYF.

V is TRBV14 and J is TRBJ2-7, with D maybe TRBD1 (6 bases). The CDR3 spans 14 residues. The germline V gene encodes CDR1 SGHDN and CDR2 FVKESK. V gave up 3 bases and J gave up 4 bases, with 13 bases separating them. CDR3 protein: CASSHRDIPYEQYF. CDR3 nucleotides: TGTGCCAGCAGCCACCGGGACATCCCTTACGAGCAGTACTTC.

This clonotype has only a few counts. The genes are TRBV7-2 and TRBJ2-1; 7 positions agree with TRBD2. The ends lost 2 bases at V and 6 bases at J; junction bases unmatched: 7. CDR3 length equals 15 residues. Germline V CDR1 and CDR2: SGHTA, FQGNSA. Here the CDR3 DNA reads TGTGCCAGCAGCTTAAGCCCTGGCGGGGGCAATGAGCAGTTCTTC. It codes for CASSLSPGGGNEQFF. Based on the CDR3 plus reference TRBV7-2 and TRBJ2-1, the full variable domain is GAGVSQSPSNKVTEKGKDVELRCDPISGHTALYWYRQSLGQGLEFLIYFQGNSAPDKSGLPSDRFSAERTGGSVSTLTIQRTQQEDSAVYLCASSLSPGGGNEQFFGPGTRLTVL.

This clonotype appeared a few times. V gene TRBV29-1 combines with J gene TRBJ1-1; possible D gene TRBD1, 5 bases. The CDR3 totals 14 residues. Trimming took 7 bases from V and 4 from J, leaving 19 bases between them. CDR1 and CDR2 from the germline V gene are SQVTM and ANQGSEA. CDR3 loop: CSGEPFRDPTEAFF. The CDR3 DNA reads TGCAGCGGCGAACCTTTCCGGGACCCCACTGAAGCTTTCTTT. Together with reference TRBV29-1 and TRBJ1-1, the CDR3 gives the full variable domain: SAVISQKPSRDICQRGTSLTIQCQVDSQVTMMFWYRQQPGQSLTLIATANQGSEATYESGFVIDKFPISRPNLTFSTLTVSNMSPEDSSIYLCSGEPFRDPTEAFFGQGTRLTVV.

Written as DNA, the CDR3 is TGCGCCAGCAGCTCGACAGGGACTTACAATGAGCAGTTCTTC. As protein: CASSSTGTYNEQFF. The chain is built from TRBV5-1 and TRBJ2-1; a possible D gene is TRBD1 (7 bases). V was pared by 3 bases and J by 4 bases, with 11 bases between. Germline V gene lookup returns CDR1 SGHRS and CDR2 YFSETQ. The CDR3 loop spans 14 amino acids.

This clonotype was picked up a small number of times. This chain joins TRBV6-5 and TRBJ2-2, with D perhaps given as TRBD1 or TRBD2 (5 bases each). Germline V gives CDR1 MNHEY, CDR2 SVGAGI. Between the trimmed V and J ends, which lost 6 bases and 0 bases, there was a span of 8 bases. CDR3 length: 14 residues. The CDR3 sequence: CASRGVSNTGELFF. The CDR3 DNA is TGTGCCAGCAGGGGGGTTTCGAACACCGGGGAGCTGTTTTTT.

This clonotype was detected a few times. V gene TRBV9 combines with J gene TRBJ2-2; 8 bases map to TRBD2. The length of the CDR3 is 16 residues. The germline V gene has CDR1 SGDLS and CDR2 YYNGEE. Trimming took 0 bases from V and 7 from J; bases not matched to a gene: 8. CDR3 coding DNA: TGTGCCAGCAGCGTAGCGGGGGGGCCGATCCTCGGGGAGCTGTTTTTT. The encoded protein is CASSVAGGPILGELFF.

The rearrangement joins TRBV11-2 to TRBJ2-5, with D unclear. Trimming stripped 0 bases from V and 5 bases from J, with 4 bases between. The CDR3 contains 12 residues. CDR1 and CDR2 (germline): SGHAT, FQNNGV. This CDR3 is CASSLDVETQYF. CDR3 bases: TGTGCCAGCAGCTTAGATGTCGAGACCCAGTACTTC.

This clonotype was detected a few times. The rearrangement joins TRBV6-5 to TRBJ2-1; 7 bases match TRBD1. CDR3 length equals 15 residues. V lost 4 bases and J lost 3; bases outside the gene matches: 6. Germline V gene data show CDR1 as MNHEY and CDR2 as SVGAGI. The CDR3, as DNA: TGTGCCAGCAGTTCGCAGGGGGTGGGCTACAATGAGCAGTTCTTC. Its protein is CASSSQGVGYNEQFF.

The CDR3 region is CATRERSSYEQYV. As DNA, the CDR3 is TGTGCCACCCGTGAGCGGAGCTCCTACGAGCAGTACGTC. J is TRBJ2-7 and V is TRBV6-5; D may be TRBD2 (5 bases). This CDR3 region has 13 residues. From germline, CDR1 is MNHEY and CDR2 SVGAGI. The V end was cut by 10 bases, the J end by 0 bases, with 13 bases between.

The chain has TRBV5-1 and TRBJ2-1; 10 nucleotides match TRBD1. V was pared by 4 bases and J by 6 bases, with 7 bases of the junction left unmatched. This CDR3 has 15 amino acids. Germline CDR1 and CDR2: SGHRS and YFSETQ. CDR3: CASSKDGQGVNEQFF. DNA for the CDR3: TGCGCCAGCAGCAAGGACGGACAGGGGGTCAATGAGCAGTTCTTC.

The rearrangement uses TRBV20-1 and TRBJ2-3; D uncertain. Germline CDR1 and CDR2: DFQATT and SNEGSKA (reference sequence). V was trimmed by 3 bases and J by 11 bases, leaving 3 bases between them. The CDR3 is made up of 8 amino acids. The CDR3 sequence: CSASWQYF. The DNA for the CDR3 is TGCAGTGCTAGTTGGCAGTATTTT.

This clonotype was observed a handful of times. This chain uses TRBV6-6 with TRBJ1-2; a weak D match, TRBD1 (5 bases). This CDR3 is 15 amino acids long. Trimming removed 0 bases from V and 8 bases from J, with 16 bases in between. Germline V gene sequence: CDR1 MNHNY, CDR2 SVGAGI (reference sequence). The DNA for the CDR3 is TGTGCCAGCAGTTACTCGATCCGGGACTCGGACGGCTACACCTTC. Translated, it gives CASSYSIRDSDGYTF.

This clonotype was seen only a few times. In DNA form, the CDR3 reads TGTGCCAGCAGCTTAGACCGACAAACCCAAGAGACCCAGTACTTC. This sequence encodes CASSLDRQTQETQYF. The chain recombines TRBV7-2 with TRBJ2-5, with D unclear. The germline V gene has CDR1 SGHTA and CDR2 FQGNSA. V was pared by 1 base and J by 1 base, with 10 bases between. The CDR3 sequence is 15 residues long. Full variable domain (missing parts from reference TRBV7-2 and TRBJ2-5): GAGVSQSPSNKVTEKGKDVELRCDPISGHTALYWYRQSLGQGLEFLIYFQGNSAPDKSGLPSDRFSAERTGGSVSTLTIQRTQQEDSAVYLCASSLDRQTQETQYFGPGTRLLVL.

This clonotype was seen a few times. This rearrangement joins TRBV20-1 to TRBJ2-5; unclear D gene. From germline, CDR1 is DFQATT and CDR2 SNEGSKA (reference sequence). The CDR3 sequence is 14 residues long. The V and J ends lost 0 bases and 1 base respectively, with 9 bases between them. In nucleotides, the CDR3 is TGCAGTGCTAGAGATTCGGCGGTCCAAGAGACCCAGTACTTC. Protein sequence: CSARDSAVQETQYF.

This clonotype came up a few times. The rearrangement links TRBV7-2 to TRBJ2-7; D is ambiguous. CDR3 size: 14 residues. CDR1 is SGHTA and CDR2 is FQGNSA in the germline V gene. The germline V and J ends were trimmed by 5 bases and 4 bases, with 15 bases remaining between them. For the CDR3, the DNA is TGTGCCAGCAGCCGGCCAGATTTTGATTACGAGCAGTACTTC. Protein: CASSRPDFDYEQYF. Complete variable domain (other parts from reference TRBV7-2 and TRBJ2-7): GAGVSQSPSNKVTEKGKDVELRCDPISGHTALYWYRQSLGQGLEFLIYFQGNSAPDKSGLPSDRFSAERTGGSVSTLTIQRTQQEDSAVYLCASSRPDFDYEQYFGPGTRLTVT.

This clonotype came up a few times. The chain couples TRBV7-9 to TRBJ2-1; 8 positions agree with TRBD1. Germline loops: CDR1 SEHNR, CDR2 FQNEAQ (reference sequence). The length of the CDR3 is 16 residues. The junction had 5 bases not matched to a gene; V was cut back by 4 bases and J by 0 bases. In DNA form, the CDR3 reads TGTGCCAGCAGCTCGACAGGGGCCAGCTCCTACAATGAGCAGTTCTTC. Encoded protein: CASSSTGASSYNEQFF.

This clonotype was seen only a few times. The chain links TRBV20-1 to TRBJ2-3; 10 nucleotides align to TRBD2. The CDR3 totals 17 residues. Trimming at V came to 3 bases and at J to 1 base, leaving 10 bases not matched to a gene. Germline lookup yields CDR1 DFQATT and CDR2 SNEGSKA (reference sequence). The chain's CDR3 is CSASRGTSGGGTDTQYF. CDR3 DNA: TGCAGTGCTAGTAGAGGTACCAGCGGGGGGGGCACAGATACGCAGTATTTT.

The sample holds a few counts of this clonotype. The chain is built from TRBV5-1 and TRBJ2-1; D is uncertain. V lost 0 bases to trimming and J lost 6 bases, with 10 bases between them. This CDR3 has 14 residues. Looked up from germline, CDR1 is SGHRS and CDR2 is YFSETQ. The CDR3 DNA follows: TGCGCCAGCAGCTTGGCCGGCAGCCTCAATGAGCAGTTCTTC. This sequence encodes CASSLAGSLNEQFF.

This chain joins TRBV7-2 and TRBJ1-1; D perhaps matches TRBD1 (5 bases). V was pared by 4 bases and J by 11 bases, with 20 bases between. Germline-derived CDR1 and CDR2 are SGHTA and FQGNSA. The CDR3 sequence is 14 residues long. The CDR3 DNA follows: TGTGCCAGCAGCTGGGGGGGGTCAGGGAGGCACGCTTTCTTT. This translates into CASSWGGSGRHAFF.

This clonotype appeared a few times. The chain is built from TRBV11-1 and TRBJ2-7; 7 bases are shared with TRBD1. CDR3 length equals 16 residues. Germline-derived CDR1 and CDR2 are SGHAT and FQDESV (reference sequence). Losses at the gene ends were 2 bases for V and 9 bases for J; bases not matched to a gene: 16. The chain's CDR3 is CASSLTPQQGYLGQYF. In DNA form, the CDR3 reads TGTGCCAGCAGCTTAACACCACAACAGGGGTACTTGGGGCAGTACTTC.

This chain's CDR3 is CASNQLGETQYF. The CDR3, as DNA: TGCGCCAGCAACCAGTTGGGGGAGACCCAGTACTTC. The V and J genes are TRBV5-1 and TRBJ2-5; D unresolved. Germline V lookup: CDR1 SGHRS, CDR2 YFSETQ. The CDR3 consists of 12 residues. V lost 6 bases and J 5 bases, leaving 11 bases between the germline ends.

This clonotype came up a few times. The gene calls are TRBV20-1 and TRBJ2-7; D is undetermined. Germline V CDR1 and CDR2: DFQATT, SNEGSKA (reference sequence). The V end was cut by 5 bases, the J end by 2 bases, with 7 bases between. This CDR3 comprises 11 residues. The CDR3 region is CSAGAPYEQYF. As DNA, the CDR3 is TGCAGTGCTGGAGCGCCCTACGAGCAGTACTTC.

The CDR3 loop is CASSFTGTEAFF. The CDR3 DNA follows: TGTGCCAGCAGTTTCACAGGGACTGAAGCTTTCTTT. The chain couples TRBV12-3 or TRBV12-4 to TRBJ1-1; possibly TRBD1 for D (6 bases). The CDR3 has 12 amino acids. Trimming left V 3 bases short and J 5 bases short, with 7 bases between.

This clonotype was counted between two and nine times. V gene TRBV20-1 combines with J gene TRBJ1-4, with 12 bases fitting TRBD1. The CDR3 consists of 18 residues. Germline lookup yields CDR1 DFQATT and CDR2 SNEGSKA (reference sequence). After removal of 7 bases from V and 4 bases from J, the junction contained 16 bases not matched to a gene. As DNA, the CDR3 is TGCAGTGTTCAGCACCTTTTCGGGACAGGGGGCCTTAATGAAAAACTGTTTTTT. It yields the protein CSVQHLFGTGGLNEKLFF.

This chain links TRBV5-1 with TRBJ2-5; TRBD2 matches at 9 bases. The CDR3 has 14 amino acids. Germline assignment: CDR1 SGHRS and CDR2 YFSETQ. V gave up 4 bases and J gave up 4 bases; unmatched junction bases: 5. The CDR3 nucleotides read TGCGCCAGCAGCCTCGGGCGGGGGGGAGAGACCCAGTACTTC. It encodes CASSLGRGGETQYF.